The 8 T cell receptor beta chains below come from one sample, sequenced in a study of patients and donors after allogeneic stem cell transplantation (TCRdb year 2020). Libraries came from RT-PCR. For sequencing, a NextSeq 550 was employed. The raw public data were reprocessed by TCRdb itself: fastp quality trimming at Q25, MiXCR clonotype calling, in-frame beta chains only. A single entry per CDR3 protein holds the most common genes and DNA from its merged rows. For this sample there are about a million distinct CDR3 sequences; roughly 18% appear just once. Of the sample, 5% to 6.5% falls within the top ten clones. Sequencing was carried out using blood, either unsorted or a sorted T cell fraction (not recorded which). The origin of the receptors is a human donor who was either an allogeneic HSCT recipient or a stem cell or donor lymphocyte infusion donor (not recorded which). It is not recorded whose cells these are; they may come from a transplant donor.

As regards this clonotype: One end of the junction does not line up with germline, which may come from a read error. V and J are TRBV6-5 and TRBJ2-7; TRBD1 aligns across 8 bases. The germline gives CDR1 MNHEY, CDR2 SVGAGI. This CDR3 comprises 16 residues. DNA for the CDR3: TGTGCCAGCCGTTACTCGTGGACAGGGAAAGGCTACGAGCAGTACTTC. It is translated as CASRYSWTGKGYEQYF.

The CDR3, as DNA: TGTGCCAGCAGCTCGGCCGGGACAGGGAATGAAAAACTGTTTTTT. Translating gives CASSSAGTGNEKLFF. The genes are TRBV7-2 and TRBJ1-4; 9 nucleotides agree with TRBD1. After removal of 4 bases from V and 5 bases from J, the junction contained 5 bases not matched to a gene. The CDR3 consists of 15 residues. Germline CDR1 reads SGHTA; CDR2 reads FQGNSA.

The J gene is TRBJ1-2, the V gene TRBV10-3; the match to TRBD1 covers 7 bases. With V trimmed by 6 bases and J by 4 bases, 5 bases remained unmatched. The CDR3 extends over 13 amino acids. Germline CDR1 and CDR2: ENHRY and SYGVKD. The CDR3 DNA reads as TGTGCCATCAGCTCCGGACAGGCCTATGGCTACACCTTC. The encoded protein is CAISSGQAYGYTF.

Only a few counts were recorded for this clonotype. This chain joins TRBV24-1 and TRBJ2-5; D is ambiguous. This CDR3 spans 15 amino acids. V was clipped by 4 bases and J by 5 bases, with 16 bases between them. Germline V gene lookup returns CDR1 KGHDR and CDR2 SFDVKD. CDR3: CATSDPVDPAETQYF. CDR3 in DNA: TGTGCCACCAGTGACCCGGTAGACCCGGCCGAGACCCAGTACTTC.

In its sample, this clonotype was seen a few times. The chain has TRBV7-9 and TRBJ2-7, with D tentatively TRBD1 or TRBD2 (5 bases each). V was pared by 4 bases and J by 5 bases, with 15 bases between. Germline CDR1 reads SEHNR; CDR2 reads FQNEAQ (reference sequence). The length of the CDR3 is 14 residues. The CDR3 loop reads CASSSGTASDEQYF. For the CDR3, the DNA is TGTGCCAGCAGCTCTGGGACCGCCTCGGACGAGCAGTACTTC.

This clonotype was observed once. The gene calls are TRBV6-6 and TRBJ2-7; D is unresolved. Trimming took 7 bases from V and 0 from J, leaving 10 bases between them. Germline lookup yields CDR1 MNHNY and CDR2 SVGAGI (reference sequence). This CDR3 is built from 13 residues. The CDR3 protein is CASNSPLSYEQYF. The CDR3 DNA reads TGTGCCAGCAACTCTCCCCTCTCCTACGAGCAGTACTTC.

There are many counts of this clonotype. The gene calls are TRBV6-4 and TRBJ2-3, with 8 bases aligning to TRBD2. CDR1 MRHNA and CDR2 SNTAGT come from the germline V gene. V was pared by 8 bases and J by 2 bases, with 9 bases of the junction left unmatched. The CDR3 has 15 residues. The CDR3 loop reads CASQAVAGSTDTQYF. In DNA form, the CDR3 reads TGTGCCAGCCAGGCGGTAGCGGGATCCACAGATACGCAGTATTTT.

This chain uses TRBV2 with TRBJ1-3; TRBD1 agrees at 7 bases. Germline V gene lookup returns CDR1 SNHLY and CDR2 FYNNEI. Trimming removed 6 bases from V and 0 bases from J; junction bases left unmatched: 8. This CDR3 has 16 residues. The CDR3 sequence is CASRPGQIVSGNTIYF. CDR3 DNA: TGTGCCAGCAGGCCGGGACAGATAGTCTCTGGAAACACCATATATTTT.